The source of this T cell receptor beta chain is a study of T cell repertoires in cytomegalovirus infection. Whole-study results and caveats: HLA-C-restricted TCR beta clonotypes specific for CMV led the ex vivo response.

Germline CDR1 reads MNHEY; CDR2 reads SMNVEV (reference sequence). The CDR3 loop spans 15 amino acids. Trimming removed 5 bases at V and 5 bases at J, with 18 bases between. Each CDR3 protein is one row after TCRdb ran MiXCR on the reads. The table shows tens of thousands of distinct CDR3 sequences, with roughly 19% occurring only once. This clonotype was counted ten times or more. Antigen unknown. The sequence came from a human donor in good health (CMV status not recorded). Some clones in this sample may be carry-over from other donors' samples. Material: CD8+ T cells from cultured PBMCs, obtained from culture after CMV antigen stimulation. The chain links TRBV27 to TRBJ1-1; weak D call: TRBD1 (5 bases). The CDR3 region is CASSPDSRGYTEAFF. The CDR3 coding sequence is TGTGCCAGCAGTCCTGACTCGAGGGGATATACTGAAGCTTTCTTT.